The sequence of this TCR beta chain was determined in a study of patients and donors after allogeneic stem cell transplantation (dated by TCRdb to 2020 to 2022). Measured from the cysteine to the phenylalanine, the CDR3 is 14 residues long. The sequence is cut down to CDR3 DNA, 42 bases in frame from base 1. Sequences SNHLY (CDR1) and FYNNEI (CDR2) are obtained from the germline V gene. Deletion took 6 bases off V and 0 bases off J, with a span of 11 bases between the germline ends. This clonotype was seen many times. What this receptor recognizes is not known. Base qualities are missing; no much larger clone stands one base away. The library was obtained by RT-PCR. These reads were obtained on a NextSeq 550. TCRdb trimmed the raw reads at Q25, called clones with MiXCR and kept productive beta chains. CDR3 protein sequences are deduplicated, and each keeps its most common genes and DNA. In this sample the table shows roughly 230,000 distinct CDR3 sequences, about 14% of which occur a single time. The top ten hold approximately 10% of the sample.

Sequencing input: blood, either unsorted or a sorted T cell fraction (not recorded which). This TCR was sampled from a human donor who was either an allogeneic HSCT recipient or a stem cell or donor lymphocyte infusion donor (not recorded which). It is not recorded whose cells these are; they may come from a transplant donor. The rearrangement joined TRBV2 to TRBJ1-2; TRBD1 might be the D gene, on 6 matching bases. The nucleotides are TGTGCCAGCAGGAGGACAGAAACTAACTATGGCTACACCTTC. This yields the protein CASRRTETNYGYTF.